These T cell receptor beta chains were read from a single sample in a study of cytomegalovirus exposure and HLA in healthy donors. The protocol was immunoSEQ multiplex PCR, while the TCRdb copy is restricted to in-frame clones and leaves out a portion. The repertoire has roughly 98,000 clones, under 70% of them found once; the top ten carry around 2.3%. Sequencing used PBMCs. The receptors were gathered from a man aged 45-60 years in good health and CMV-seronegative. Each CDR3 is given with its conserved first and last residue. Each record gives: clone size, J gene, V gene, CDR3 protein. Some rows mark clone size as missing; the rest say once, few, many or name a class of expanded clone.

clone_size: NA; j_call: TRBJ1-2; v_call: TRBV7-2; cdr3_aa: CASSLDGGGYGYTF
clone_size: NA; j_call: TRBJ1-2; v_call: TRBV5-6; cdr3_aa: CASSPPWPGDFNYGYTF
clone_size: NA; j_call: TRBJ2-5; v_call: TRBV6-1; cdr3_aa: CASSHGGPFEGTQYF
clone_size: NA; j_call: TRBJ1-2; v_call: TRBV5-4; cdr3_aa: CASSLISGNYGYTF
clone_size: NA; j_call: TRBJ2-7; v_call: TRBV10-3; cdr3_aa: CAISESQMVTYEQYF
clone_size: NA; j_call: TRBJ1-1; v_call: TRBV6-1; cdr3_aa: CASKASGLENTEAFF
clone_size: NA; j_call: TRBJ1-6; v_call: TRBV7-2; cdr3_aa: CASSSGGVNNSPLHF
clone_size: NA; j_call: TRBJ1-5; v_call: TRBV6-5; cdr3_aa: CASSYGRGGLNQPQHF
clone_size: NA; j_call: TRBJ1-2; v_call: TRBV2; cdr3_aa: CASISIGQFYGYTF
clone_size: NA; j_call: TRBJ1-4; v_call: TRBV5-3; cdr3_aa: CARSFGTGGGKWLTSTNEKLFF
clone_size: once; j_call: TRBJ1-2; v_call: TRBV28; cdr3_aa: CASRKQTGEGYGYTF
clone_size: NA; j_call: TRBJ2-1; v_call: TRBV9; cdr3_aa: CASSVDSTSGSSYNEQFF
clone_size: NA; j_call: TRBJ2-1; v_call: TRBV2; cdr3_aa: CASRSGVSYNEQFF
clone_size: NA; j_call: TRBJ1-5; v_call: TRBV15; cdr3_aa: CATSRELTGGQPQHF
clone_size: NA; j_call: TRBJ2-1; v_call: TRBV9; cdr3_aa: CASSGSGQNYNEQFF
clone_size: NA; j_call: TRBJ2-3; v_call: TRBV29-1; cdr3_aa: CSVEGGQYTDTQYF
clone_size: few; j_call: TRBJ2-5; v_call: TRBV4-1; cdr3_aa: CASSQDRDRGQETQYF
clone_size: NA; j_call: TRBJ1-2; v_call: TRBV5-4; cdr3_aa: CASSLGTPNYGYTF
clone_size: NA; j_call: TRBJ2-7; v_call: TRBV6-5; cdr3_aa: CASSEGVSLQQYF
clone_size: NA; j_call: TRBJ1-3; v_call: TRBV9; cdr3_aa: CASSSSLGALNSGNTIYF
clone_size: NA; j_call: TRBJ2-7; v_call: TRBV15; cdr3_aa: CATSGQPGYEQYF
clone_size: NA; j_call: TRBJ1-4; v_call: TRBV7-2; cdr3_aa: CASSADRVGEKLFF
clone_size: few; j_call: TRBJ1-4; v_call: TRBV10-3; cdr3_aa: CAISESLQAGEKEKLFF